This T cell receptor (beta chain) was captured in a study of blood T cell repertoires in COVID-19. Trimming took off 1 base at V and 8 bases at J, with 6 bases between the two ends. This CDR3 is 13 amino acids long. Germline V gives CDR1 SGHNT, CDR2 YENEEA. Clones were read by immunoSEQ multiplex PCR, and TCRdb kept only the in-frame ones, dropping some. Of just over 650,000 clones in the sample, approximately 90% were seen once. J is TRBJ1-6 and V is TRBV11-3, with a possible D match to TRBD1 (5 bases). Sequenced: peripheral blood. The clonotype originates from a woman under 30 with acute or convalescent COVID-19. CDR3 sequence: CASSLGGDSPLHF. The CDR3 region has the DNA TGTGCCAGCAGCTTAGGGGGGGATTCACCCCTCCACTTT.